Listed below are T cell receptor beta chains from one sample, sequenced in a study of Ad26.COV2.S vaccination and SARS-CoV-2 variants. Sequencing was performed with immunoSEQ multiplex PCR; in TCRdb, only in-frame clones are kept and a portion is missing. Here the sample spans some 390,000 clones, approximately 90% being singletons. Sequences were derived from peripheral blood, sampled in a trial of Ad26.COV2.S vaccine versus placebo. The origin of the receptors is a person between 18 and 59 years old who received the Ad26.COV2.S COVID-19 vaccine or a placebo. Each CDR3 is given with its conserved first and last residue.

J	length	V	CDR3
TRBJ1-2	18	TRBV28	CASRILPSGSGLHYGYTF
TRBJ2-1	16	TRBV11-2	CASSPRGSSGIDEQFF
TRBJ1-5	19	TRBV5-4	CASSYRTGIRGYSNQPQHF
TRBJ2-4	18	TRBV28	CASSLETRGRLSKNIQYF
TRBJ1-1	15	TRBV6-2/TRBV6-3	CASSYGGLATTEAFF
TRBJ2-1	13	TRBV20-1	CSASAGLDNEQFF
TRBJ1-1	17	TRBV9	CASSVGSGTPENAEAFF
TRBJ2-2	15	TRBV29-1	CSVAVLAGAAGELFF
TRBJ2-7	16	TRBV19	CASSIAVGILTYEQYF
TRBJ2-7	18	TRBV25-1	CASSWPRVGQDSSYEQYF
TRBJ2-2	13	TRBV5-1	CASSLRESGELFF
TRBJ2-3	16	TRBV28	CASSLWPFNGPDTQYF
TRBJ1-2	13	TRBV19	CASSIDRSGGYTF
TRBJ2-3	14	TRBV10-1	CASSGDYEEDTQYF
TRBJ1-1	15	TRBV9	CASSARPGYNTEAFF
TRBJ2-7	13	TRBV27	CASSRQITYEQYF
TRBJ2-7	15	TRBV18	CASSDSAGKSYEQYF
TRBJ2-1	15	TRBV5-6	CASRRTGTRVNEQFF
TRBJ2-7	15	TRBV5-8	CASSSRDSSSYEQYF
TRBJ1-2	13	TRBV11-2	CASSPRLFGGYTF
TRBJ1-5	13	TRBV6-6	CASSYVKGQPQHF
TRBJ2-5	14	TRBV3-1/TRBV3-2	CASSQVGGEETQYF
TRBJ2-6	16	TRBV5-1	CASSPDGAGGANVLTF
TRBJ2-7	17	TRBV13	CASSSFSGTSGSYEQYF
TRBJ2-1	14	TRBV9	CASSVDGNYNEQFF
TRBJ2-3	13	TRBV9	CASSVLQTDTQYF
TRBJ2-3	12	TRBV13	CASSPGPDTQYF
TRBJ2-7	12	TRBV12-3/TRBV12-4	CASSLRSYEQYF
TRBJ2-1	12	TRBV15	CATSRAGGPTFF
TRBJ1-5	18	TRBV27	CASSSGTSLFFSNQPQHF
TRBJ2-1	13	TRBV3-1/TRBV3-2	CASSQGPGQEQFF
TRBJ1-1	12	TRBV2	CASSETRTEAFF
TRBJ2-5	13	TRBV27	CASRTTGGETQYF
TRBJ1-2	13	TRBV5-4	CASSGDRGLGYTF
TRBJ1-3	14	TRBV29-1	CSVPKGDSGNTIYF
TRBJ1-2	14	TRBV6-5	CASGLFGTGYGYTF